The 10 T cell receptor beta chains presented below share a single source sample, sequenced in a study of shared clonotypes between healthy human individuals. Sequencing used immunoSEQ multiplex PCR; TCRdb keeps in-frame clones, though not all of them. The sample shows 2 million to 2.5 million clones, less than 95% of them seen only once. The source material was naive CD4+ T cells from PBMCs. Subset meaning: CD45RA+ positively selected. All receptors come from a man between 18 and 29 years old in good health. Some clones in this sample may be carry-over from other donors' samples.

The V call is TRBV7-3, the J call TRBJ2-7; 10 positions agree with TRBD1. Germline CDR1 and CDR2: SGHTA and FQGTGA. This CDR3 is 15 amino acids long. V lost 2 bases, J lost 1 base, and 2 bases stayed unmatched. CDR3 residues: CASSLGQGVSYEQYF. Written as DNA, the CDR3 is TGTGCCAGCAGCTTAGGACAGGGGGTTTCCTACGAGCAGTACTTC. Full variable domain (remainder filled in from reference TRBV7-3 and TRBJ2-7): GAGVSQTPSNKVTEKGKYVELRCDPISGHTALYWYRQSLGQGPEFLIYFQGTGAADDSGLPNDRFFAVRPEGSVSTLKIQRTERGDSAVYLCASSLGQGVSYEQYFGPGTRLTVT.

The chain recombines TRBV19 with TRBJ2-5, with D perhaps TRBD2 (6 bases). Trimming stripped 7 bases from V and 3 bases from J, with 21 bases between. Germline V gene lookup returns CDR1 LNHDA and CDR2 SQIVND (reference sequence). The CDR3 length is 16 residues. DNA for the CDR3: TGTGCCAGTACCCCGCGGGGCGACAGCGAAAAAGAGACCCAGTACTTC. It translates to CASTPRGDSEKETQYF.

The rearrangement uses TRBV5-1 and TRBJ2-5, with 7 bases lining up with TRBD1. Trimming at V came to 4 bases and at J to 0 bases, leaving 6 bases not matched to a gene. CDR1 and CDR2 from the germline V gene are SGHRS and YFSETQ. The CDR3 extends over 15 amino acids. The CDR3: CASSAMTGNQETQYF. The CDR3 DNA follows: TGCGCCAGCAGCGCCATGACAGGGAACCAAGAGACCCAGTACTTC.

The chain uses TRBV15 and TRBJ1-2; 7 bases agree with TRBD1. Germline CDR1 LNHNV, CDR2 YYDKDF (reference sequence). The CDR3 has 14 amino acids. The trim removed 5 bases at V and 8 bases at J, leaving 11 bases unmatched. The CDR3: CATSPPRQGHGYTF. The CDR3 DNA follows: TGTGCCACCAGCCCTCCCCGACAGGGTCACGGCTACACCTTC. Full variable domain (outside the CDR3, taken from reference TRBV15 and TRBJ1-2): DAMVIQNPRYQVTQFGKPVTLSCSQTLNHNVMYWYQQKSSQAPKLLFHYYDKDFNNEADTPDNFQSRRPNTSFCFLDIRSPGLGDTAMYLCATSPPRQGHGYTFGSGTRLTVV.

This clone was counted a single time. The chain carries TRBV9 and TRBJ2-7; 13 nucleotides match TRBD2. The CDR3 spans 15 residues. Germline trimming cut 4 bases from V and 3 bases from J; bases unmatched to any gene: 4. Germline-derived CDR1 and CDR2 are SGDLS and YYNGEE. In DNA form, the CDR3 reads TGTGCCAGCAGCACACTAGCGGGAGGGATCTACGAGCAGTACTTC. Encoded protein: CASSTLAGGIYEQYF. The full variable domain, its missing parts supplied by reference TRBV9 and TRBJ2-7, is DSGVTQTPKHLITATGQRVTLRCSPRSGDLSVYWYQQSLDQGLQFLIQYYNGEERAKGNILERFSAQQFPDLHSELNLSSLELGDSALYFCASSTLAGGIYEQYFGPGTRLTVT.

The J gene is TRBJ1-5, the V gene TRBV19; D is undetermined. CDR1 is LNHDA and CDR2 is SQIVND in the germline V gene (reference sequence). Trimming shortened V by 6 bases and J by 0 bases, and 12 bases separated the two germline ends. This CDR3 has 15 residues. CDR3 nucleotide sequence: TGTGCCAGTAGCCCCCACACGAATAGCAATCAGCCCCAGCATTTT. Amino acids: CASSPHTNSNQPQHF.

V gene TRBV18 combines with J gene TRBJ2-1, with 7 nucleotides matching TRBD1. The CDR3 covers 15 residues. With V trimmed by 3 bases and J by 6 bases, 8 bases remained unmatched. Germline-derived CDR1 and CDR2 are KGHSH and LQKENI. Here the CDR3 reads CASSPETGIGNEQFF. CDR3 nucleotide sequence: TGTGCCAGCTCACCCGAGACAGGGATAGGCAATGAGCAGTTCTTC.

The J gene is TRBJ2-1, the V gene TRBV30; D ambiguous. The V end lost 2 bases, the J end lost 3 bases, and 17 bases lay between the germline ends. CDR1 is GTSNPN and CDR2 is SVGIG in the germline V gene (reference sequence). The CDR3 covers 16 residues. This CDR3 reads CAWSKGSLRIYNEQFF. The CDR3 nucleotides read TGTGCCTGGAGTAAAGGCTCGTTGAGGATCTACAATGAGCAGTTCTTC. The variable domain in full, with the rest retrieved from reference TRBV30 and TRBJ2-1, is SQTIHQWPATLVQPVGSPLSLECTVEGTSNPNLYWYRQAAGRGLQLLFYSVGIGQISSEVPQNLSASRPQDRQFILSSKKLLLSDSGFYLCAWSKGSLRIYNEQFFGPGTRLTVL.

The chain recombines TRBV5-1 with TRBJ1-1, with 7 bases identical to TRBD1. Germline values: CDR1 SGHRS, CDR2 YFSETQ. Trimming took 3 bases from V and 1 from J; bases not matched to a gene: 9. The CDR3 is 16 residues long. Here the CDR3 reads CASSSLQTGPNTEAFF. In DNA form, the CDR3 reads TGCGCCAGCAGCTCCCTACAGACAGGGCCGAACACTGAAGCTTTCTTT.

This clone was picked up one time. Compared with germline, one end of the junction differs, possibly owing to a read error. V and J are TRBV7-9 and TRBJ2-1, with 11 bases that match TRBD2. The CDR3 length is 13 residues. Looked up from germline, CDR1 is SEHNR and CDR2 is FQNEAQ (reference sequence). The CDR3 loop is CASSVAGGNEQFF. The DNA of the CDR3 is TGTGCCAGCAGCGTAGCGGGGGGGAATGAGCAGTTCTTC.